Listed below are T cell receptor beta chains from one sample, sequenced in a study of T cell repertoires in cytomegalovirus infection. Their antigens remain unidentified. TCRdb re-analysed the reads in MiXCR, keeping a single row per CDR3 protein. The sample records roughly 990,000 distinct CDR3 sequences, around 30% being singletons. The material was cultured CD8+ T cells from PBMCs, obtained from culture after CMV antigen stimulation. The receptors come from a human donor in good health (CMV status not recorded). Some clones in this sample may be carry-over from other donors' samples. Both conserved end residues are trimmed from each CDR3. Fields, in order: V gene, J gene, CDR3 protein.

TRBV19	TRBJ2-5	ASSIEGSPETQY
TRBV7-9	TRBJ2-1	ASSLDGGPQF
TRBV6-2/TRBV6-3	TRBJ2-5	ASTYRGLLQETQY
TRBV2	TRBJ2-1	ASSPPPGAWDEQF
TRBV10-1	TRBJ1-5	ATSEDLNQPQH
TRBV7-9	TRBJ1-1	ASSSETGGRGNTEAF
TRBV6-1	TRBJ2-7	ASKGLGLIYEQY
TRBV27	TRBJ1-2	ASSFQGANYGYT
TRBV6-2/TRBV6-3	TRBJ2-3	ASTGVLGTDTQY
TRBV27	TRBJ1-2	ASSYSDSNYGYT